This T cell receptor (beta chain) was obtained from a study of response to subunit inactivated influenza vaccine. In TCRdb, the RT-PCR reads were re-called with MiXCR into one record per CDR3 protein. The sample lists some 540,000 distinct CDR3 sequences, around a quarter occurring once. The CDR3 sequence is 14 residues long. The trim removed 5 bases at V and 9 bases at J, leaving 10 bases unmatched. The V gene's germline CDR1 is LNHNV and CDR2 YYDKDF (reference sequence). This clonotype was counted a few times. In addition, the sample was reused for a study of T cells expressing NK-cell markers. Turning to that study: A 5'RACE template switching approach incorporating UMIs was used to make TCR beta cDNA.

This sequence was found in a man aged 50-59 years who received an inactivated influenza vaccine. The chain is built from TRBV15 and TRBJ2-1, with 7 bases that match TRBD2. The sequences come from CD4+ T cells sorted from PBMCs, collected about 11 days after vaccination. CDR3 amino acids: CATSSVGGIGEQFF. The CDR3 nucleotides read TGTGCCACCAGCTCCGTGGGGGGGATAGGTGAGCAGTTCTTC.